This T cell receptor (beta chain) came from a study of human T cells and chemical hapten exposure. On the study more broadly: TCR yield per sample varied, mainly due to pooled library volumes.

Stated time point: patch test 3, about 24 weeks after DPC sensitization. Stated treatment: therapeutic diphenylcyclopropenone sensitization with weekly scalp DPC. Germline CDR1 reads SGDLS; CDR2 reads YYNGEE. CDR3 length: 12 residues. Trimming shortened V by 2 bases and J by 7 bases, and 10 bases separated the two germline ends. In the library, unique molecular identifiers were attached to individual cDNA molecules. Source study methods: The number of TCRs in each sample had a median of about 96,000 and spanned roughly 23,224 to 750,000. TCRdb fed the RACE reads into MiXCR, producing one record per CDR3 protein. These V and J calls are TCRdb output, not the study's own analysis. The data contain about 160,000 distinct CDR3 sequences, around 30% of them seen just once; the ten biggest clones take up approximately 2.1%. Study-wide results and limits: TCRs at a frequency above 1 in 1000 stayed unchanged with DPC sensitization.

Concerning this clonotype itself: Its antigen is not identified.

The sequence came from a young woman with alopecia areata. Some clones in this sample may be carry-over from other donors' samples. The source was whole blood, collected in connection with sensitization to the hapten diphenylcyclopropenone (DPC). J is TRBJ2-7 and V is TRBV9, with D possibly matching TRBD2 (6 bases). CDR3 protein: CASSVDAGEQYF. Written as DNA, the CDR3 is TGTGCCAGCAGCGTGGATGCGGGGGAGCAGTACTTC.